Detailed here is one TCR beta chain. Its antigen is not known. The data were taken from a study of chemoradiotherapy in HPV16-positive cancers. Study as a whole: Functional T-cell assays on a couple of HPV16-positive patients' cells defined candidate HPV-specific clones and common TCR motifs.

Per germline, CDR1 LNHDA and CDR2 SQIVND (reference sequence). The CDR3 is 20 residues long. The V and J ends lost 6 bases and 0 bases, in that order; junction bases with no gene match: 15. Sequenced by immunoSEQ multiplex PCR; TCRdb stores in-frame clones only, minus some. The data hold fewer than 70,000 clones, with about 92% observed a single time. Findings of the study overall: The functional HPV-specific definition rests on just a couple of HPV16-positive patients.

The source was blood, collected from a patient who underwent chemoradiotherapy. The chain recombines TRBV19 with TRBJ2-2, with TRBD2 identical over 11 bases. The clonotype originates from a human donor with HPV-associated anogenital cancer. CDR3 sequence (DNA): TGTGCCAGTAGCATTCTCAACCCCGGACTAGCGGGTTCGAACACCGGGGAGCTGTTTTTT. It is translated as CASSILNPGLAGSNTGELFF.